This TCR beta chain originates from a study of T cell responses to AZD1222 COVID-19 vaccine. This CDR3 is built from 16 residues. Germline V gives CDR1 SEHNR, CDR2 FQNEAQ (reference sequence). Trimming shortened V by 0 bases and J by 6 bases, and 12 bases separated the two germline ends. The table came from immunoSEQ multiplex PCR; TCRdb's copy has only in-frame clones and leaves some out. Among 130,000 to 150,000 clones listed, 75% to 85% were seen once. Material: peripheral blood, obtained on day 0 of MenACWY control vaccination. This TCR was sampled from an adult in good health. The chain has TRBV7-9 and TRBJ1-6; D uncertain. CDR3 coding DNA: TGTGCCAGCAGCTTAGCGCTGGCTTCTGGTAATTCACCCCTCCACTTT. It is translated as CASSLALASGNSPLHF.